This T cell receptor (beta chain) comes out of a study of blood T cell repertoires in COVID-19. Across the study: The United States, Italy and Spain provided the acute and convalescent COVID-19 samples. From T cells, B-cell-depleted T cells, or PBMCs came the material, which was cDNA or gDNA.

Unmatched junction bases numbered 3, after V lost 2 bases and J lost 9 bases. Germline CDR1 is MDHEN and CDR2 is SYDVKM. CDR3 size: 13 residues. The assay was immunoSEQ multiplex PCR, and TCRdb's table has in-frame clones only and misses some. The sample has 120,000 or so clones; 85% to 90% are singletons. This sequence was found in a man between 65 and 79 years old who had recovered from COVID-19. V usage is TRBV28 and J usage is TRBJ2-1, with 8 bases that match TRBD1. The specimen was peripheral blood. The CDR3 loop is CASSLGTGGEQFF. The CDR3 DNA reads TGTGCCAGCAGTTTAGGTACAGGGGGTGAGCAGTTCTTC.